This record looks at one TCR beta chain sequence and its context. This clonotype has a count of ten or more. Which antigen it targets is not known. Base qualities are not at hand, and no much larger clone is one base apart. The sample's treatment or condition label, in plain terms: allogeneic hematopoietic cell transplantation with graft depleted of TCRalphabeta T cells and CD19 B cells. The transplant recipients were children given TCRalphabeta/CD19-depleted allogeneic hematopoietic cell grafts. The data were obtained in a study of T-cell reconstitution after alpha-beta-depleted transplantation in children (dated by TCRdb to the mid-2010s). Background on the whole study: Using TCR repertoire profiling, the study quantitatively followed how T-cell immune reconstitution unfolded in children after TCRalphabeta/CD19-depleted allogeneic hematopoietic cell transplantation. Broad study findings and their caveats: In some patients, the high TCRbeta diversity seen at day 60 was put down to recipient T cells and intrathymic progenitors that had survived conditioning. The frequencies of hyperexpanded clones fell over the following months, and after one year, T-cell counts and TCRbeta diversity were mostly attributed to newly produced T cells. About two months after transplant, the apparently early recovery of alphabetaT-cell counts reportedly depended on just several hundred clones that had expanded rapidly and came from non-depleted graft cells.

Library generation was performed with PCR. Sequencing was performed on an Illumina HiSeq 2500. TCR libraries were prepared with molecular barcoding, using unique molecular identifiers to normalize TCRbeta repertoire quantification. TCRdb ran its own pipeline on the public reads, namely fastp trimming at Q25 and MiXCR clone calling, and kept in-frame beta chains. Every distinct CDR3 protein forms one entry, paired with its most common genes and DNA. The sample profile shows approximately 150,000 distinct CDR3 sequences; roughly 8.8% of them were found once. Clones ranked in the top ten supply 15% to 20% of the sample. V is cut back by 4 bases and J by 7 bases, with 8 bases in the junction unmatched. Spanning cysteine to phenylalanine, the CDR3 consists of 15 amino acids. Only the CDR3 portion is preserved as DNA: 45 bases, with reading frame beginning at the first base. Reading the germline V gene gives CDR1 LGHNA and CDR2 YSLEER.

The sequences come from PBMCs, mostly from graft donor cells, collected 180 days after TCRalphabeta/CD19-depleted stem cell transplant. The V and J segments used are TRBV4-3 and TRBJ2-1; a stretch of 9 junction bases matches TRBD1. This clonotype was obtained from a female patient aged 2-15 years who had a stem cell transplant for congenital amegakaryocytic thrombocytopenia, so the T cells may come from the graft donor. The CDR3 region has the sequence CASSLGQGRGNEQFF. The nucleotides are TGCGCCAGCAGCCTGGGACAGGGTAGGGGGAATGAGCAGTTCTTC.